A selection of T cell receptor beta chains follows, all from one sample in a study of early T cells in non-severe SARS-CoV-2 infection. TCRdb redid the calling of the 5' RACE reads with MiXCR, one entry per CDR3 protein. Of roughly 100,000 distinct CDR3 sequences listed, 13% are singletons. The specimen was whole blood. These receptors all stem from an adult who was a healthcare worker with PCR-confirmed SARS-CoV-2 infection or an uninfected control (not recorded which). Both conserved end residues are part of each CDR3. A D gene is named only where the DNA matches it firmly. Size values are once, few and many counts, or a class for expanded clones, and some rows have none.

d_call: -; j_call: TRBJ2-1; clone_size: many; v_call: TRBV11-2; cdr3_length: 15; cdr3_aa: CASSSLTGKFNEQFF; cdr3_nt: TGTGCCAGCAGCTCCCTAACGGGAAAGTTCAATGAGCAGTTCTTC
d_call: -; j_call: TRBJ1-2; clone_size: few; v_call: TRBV12-3/TRBV12-4; cdr3_length: 14; cdr3_aa: CASSFRFPDYGYTF; cdr3_nt: TGTGCCAGCAGTTTCAGGTTCCCCGACTATGGCTACACCTTC
d_call: -; j_call: TRBJ1-5; clone_size: many; v_call: TRBV10-1; cdr3_length: 15; cdr3_aa: CASSGRVKSNQPQHF; cdr3_nt: TGCGCCAGCAGCGGCAGGGTAAAAAGCAATCAGCCCCAGCATTTT
d_call: -; j_call: TRBJ1-4; clone_size: -; v_call: TRBV12-3/TRBV12-4; cdr3_length: 15; cdr3_aa: CASSTSRGINEKLFF; cdr3_nt: TGTGCCAGCAGCACGTCCAGGGGAATTAATGAAAAACTGTTTTTT
d_call: -; j_call: TRBJ2-1; clone_size: many; v_call: TRBV20-1; cdr3_length: 16; cdr3_aa: CSARDRAGGNYNEQFF; cdr3_nt: TGCAGTGCTAGAGATCGGGCTGGAGGTAATTACAATGAGCAGTTCTTC
d_call: -; j_call: TRBJ2-1; clone_size: few; v_call: TRBV12-3/TRBV12-4; cdr3_length: 15; cdr3_aa: CASTHRRGVYNEQFF; cdr3_nt: TGTGCCAGCACCCACCGCAGGGGAGTTTACAATGAGCAGTTCTTC
d_call: -; j_call: TRBJ2-5; clone_size: -; v_call: TRBV24-1; cdr3_length: 12; cdr3_aa: CATRGVQETQYF; cdr3_nt: TGTGCCACCAGGGGGGTCCAAGAGACCCAGTACTTC
d_call: -; j_call: TRBJ2-3; clone_size: few; v_call: TRBV7-2; cdr3_length: 14; cdr3_aa: CASSSLRSTDTQYF; cdr3_nt: TGTGCCAGCAGCTCATTGCGGTCTACAGATACGCAGTATTTT
d_call: -; j_call: TRBJ1-1; clone_size: -; v_call: TRBV18; cdr3_length: 11; cdr3_aa: CASQVGPEAFF; cdr3_nt: TGTGCCAGCCAAGTAGGTCCTGAAGCTTTCTTT
d_call: -; j_call: TRBJ1-2; clone_size: -; v_call: TRBV28; cdr3_length: 15; cdr3_aa: CASSSPGESNYGYTF; cdr3_nt: TGTGCCAGCAGTTCCCCAGGGGAATCTAACTATGGCTACACCTTC
d_call: -; j_call: TRBJ1-1; clone_size: -; v_call: TRBV6-5; cdr3_length: 14; cdr3_aa: CASSWGRMNTEAFF; cdr3_nt: TGTGCCAGCAGTTGGGGACGGATGAACACTGAAGCTTTCTTT
d_call: -; j_call: TRBJ2-7; clone_size: many; v_call: TRBV5-1; cdr3_length: 15; cdr3_aa: CASSLAGTSHYEQYF; cdr3_nt: TGCGCCAGCAGCTTGGCAGGGACAAGCCACTACGAGCAGTACTTC
d_call: -; j_call: TRBJ1-4; clone_size: few; v_call: TRBV7-9; cdr3_length: 16; cdr3_aa: CASSTREQGFPPKLFF; cdr3_nt: TGTGCCAGCAGCACACGCGAACAGGGATTTCCGCCAAAACTGTTTTTT
d_call: -; j_call: TRBJ1-5; clone_size: -; v_call: TRBV28; cdr3_length: 11; cdr3_aa: CASSSGSPQHF; cdr3_nt: TGTGCCAGCTCTTCTGGTTCGCCCCAGCATTTT
d_call: TRBD2; j_call: TRBJ2-3; clone_size: many; v_call: TRBV20-1; cdr3_length: 17; cdr3_aa: CSARDQASGGDTDTQYF; cdr3_nt: TGCAGTGCTAGAGATCAGGCTAGCGGGGGGGACACAGATACGCAGTATTTT
d_call: -; j_call: TRBJ1-1; clone_size: -; v_call: TRBV10-3; cdr3_length: 13; cdr3_aa: CAISSDINTEAFF; cdr3_nt: TGTGCCATCAGCTCTGACATCAACACTGAAGCTTTCTTT
d_call: -; j_call: TRBJ2-7; clone_size: -; v_call: TRBV29-1; cdr3_length: 11; cdr3_aa: CSVNIGYEQCF; cdr3_nt: TGCAGCGTTAATATCGGGTACGAGCAGTGCTTC
d_call: TRBD1; j_call: TRBJ2-1; clone_size: -; v_call: TRBV7-9; cdr3_length: 18; cdr3_aa: CASSPAGTGIGWDNEQFF; cdr3_nt: TGTGCCAGCAGCCCGGCTGGGACAGGTATTGGGTGGGACAATGAGCAGTTCTTC
d_call: -; j_call: TRBJ1-5; clone_size: few; v_call: TRBV30; cdr3_length: 13; cdr3_aa: CAWSSGKGQPQHF; cdr3_nt: TGTGCCTGGAGTTCAGGGAAGGGGCAGCCCCAGCATTTT
d_call: TRBD2; j_call: TRBJ2-7; clone_size: once; v_call: TRBV11-2; cdr3_length: 14; cdr3_aa: CASSRSGPSYEQYF; cdr3_nt: TGTGCCAGCAGCCGTAGCGGGCCGTCCTACGAGCAGTACTTC
d_call: TRBD2; j_call: TRBJ2-1; clone_size: few; v_call: TRBV7-2; cdr3_length: 15; cdr3_aa: CASNAGGRTLGEQFF; cdr3_nt: TGTGCCAGCAATGCGGGCGGGAGAACTCTAGGAGAGCAGTTCTTC
d_call: -; j_call: TRBJ2-2; clone_size: many; v_call: TRBV11-2; cdr3_length: 10; cdr3_aa: CARMDGELFF; cdr3_nt: TGTGCCAGGATGGACGGGGAGCTGTTTTTT
d_call: -; j_call: TRBJ1-1; clone_size: -; v_call: TRBV20-1; cdr3_length: 13; cdr3_aa: CSARGGMNTEAFF; cdr3_nt: TGCAGTGCTAGAGGGGGGATGAACACTGAAGCTTTCTTT
d_call: TRBD2; j_call: TRBJ2-1; clone_size: few; v_call: TRBV5-1; cdr3_length: 16; cdr3_aa: CASSLGLAGPYNEQFF; cdr3_nt: TGCGCCAGCAGCTTGGGACTAGCGGGACCCTACAATGAGCAGTTCTTC
d_call: TRBD1; j_call: TRBJ1-3; clone_size: few; v_call: TRBV28; cdr3_length: 14; cdr3_aa: CASSVLGTGGTIYF; cdr3_nt: TGTGCCAGCAGCGTGCTTGGGACAGGGGGCACCATATATTTT
d_call: TRBD2; j_call: TRBJ2-7; clone_size: few; v_call: TRBV28; cdr3_length: 12; cdr3_aa: CASSRAGVEQYF; cdr3_nt: TGTGCCAGCAGTCGAGCGGGAGTCGAGCAGTACTTC
d_call: TRBD2; j_call: TRBJ2-7; clone_size: many; v_call: TRBV30; cdr3_length: 13; cdr3_aa: CAWSAGLAGRQYF; cdr3_nt: TGTGCCTGGAGTGCGGGACTAGCGGGAAGGCAGTACTTC
d_call: -; j_call: TRBJ2-4; clone_size: -; v_call: TRBV7-9; cdr3_length: 14; cdr3_aa: CASERHGVQNIQYF; cdr3_nt: TGTGCCAGCGAGAGGCATGGGGTCCAAAACATTCAGTACTTC
d_call: -; j_call: TRBJ1-1; clone_size: few; v_call: TRBV3-1; cdr3_length: 13; cdr3_aa: CASSQRSPLEAFF; cdr3_nt: TGTGCCAGCAGCCAACGCTCACCGCTTGAAGCTTTCTTT
d_call: TRBD2; j_call: TRBJ2-1; clone_size: many; v_call: TRBV7-6; cdr3_length: 15; cdr3_aa: CASSSGSSGTNEQFF; cdr3_nt: TGTGCCAGCAGCTCGGGTAGTAGCGGGACCAATGAGCAGTTCTTC